One TCR beta chain is described in this entry. The V gene lost 3 bases and the J gene lost 2 bases, with 7 bases spanning the gap. This CDR3 is 13 amino acids long. Germline V gene sequence: CDR1 GTSNPN, CDR2 SVGIG (reference sequence). The data originate from a study of OX40 agonist ivuxolimab in advanced cancers. The repertoire was sequenced with immunoSEQ multiplex PCR; TCRdb's copy has only in-frame clones and lacks some. Of 45,000 to 75,000 clones in the sample, 75% to 85% are singletons; the top ten hold over 1%. The sequencing used CD4+ or CD8+ T cells sorted from blood, collected in a trial of the OX40 agonist ivuxolimab. V and J are TRBV30 and TRBJ2-2; D uncertain. This TCR was sampled from an adult with an advanced solid tumor such as melanoma, head and neck, liver or kidney cancer. As DNA, the CDR3 is TGTGCCTGGAGAAGCCAAAACACCGGGGAGCTGTTTTTT. The encoded protein is CAWRSQNTGELFF.